What follows is one T cell receptor beta chain and its context. Its target is unknown. The CDR3 has 14 amino acids. Germline V CDR1 and CDR2: KGHSH, LQKENI. V dropped 6 bases and J dropped 0 bases, with 9 bases sitting between them. Sequencing targeted expressed TCRB transcripts, as all isolated RNA had been reverse transcribed. Regulatory, naive and central memory T cell samples averaged around 3.6 million reads. The assay was immunoSEQ multiplex PCR, and TCRdb's table has in-frame clones only and misses some. The table records over 150,000 clones, approximately 8.1% of them present only once. These data originate in a study of beta chain features in type 1 diabetes. On the study more broadly: Patients looked much like healthy donors when it came to age, gender and cell yields. Study-level results: The cDNA sequencing approach could over-represent high-TCR-expressing cells. Across all four CD4+ subsets, people with type 1 diabetes showed modestly shorter TCRB CDR3s.

The origin of this receptor is a man between 18 and 29 years old in good health. The chain is built from TRBV18 and TRBJ2-1; a weak D match, TRBD2 (6 bases). The sequenced sample was central memory CD4+ T cells from blood. In DNA form, the CDR3 reads TGTGCCAGCTCCAAGACTAGCTCCTACAATGAGCAGTTCTTC. It is translated as CASSKTSSYNEQFF. Full variable domain (outside the CDR3, taken from reference TRBV18 and TRBJ2-1): NAGVMQNPRHLVRRRGQEARLRCSPMKGHSHVYWYRQLPEEGLKFMVYLQKENIIDESGMPKERFSAEFPKEGPSILRIQQVVRGDSAAYFCASSKTSSYNEQFFGPGTRLTVL.